This T cell receptor beta chain was identified during a study of T cell responses to AZD1222 COVID-19 vaccine. Clones were read by immunoSEQ multiplex PCR, and TCRdb kept only the in-frame ones, dropping some. There are more than 70,000 clones in the sample; around 93% occur only once, and around 30% lies in the top ten. A word on this clone: The antigen is not known.

Study results and limitations: White British people made up most donors, females outnumbered males, and clonal diversity was possibly underestimated. A reported finding is that nearly half of spike-specific TCRs target unmutated variant regions. Repertoires were collected only later (after the peak T cell response had occurred).

Germline CDR1 SGHTA, CDR2 FQGTGA. The ends were cut back, 3 bases at V and 6 bases at J, with 9 bases in the middle. The length of the CDR3 is 13 residues. V is TRBV7-3 and J is TRBJ2-1; D is unclear. The sample consisted of peripheral blood, taken 28 days after the second AZD1222 dose. This TCR was sampled from an adult who received the AZD1222 COVID-19 vaccine. CDR3 in DNA: TGTGCCAGCAGCTTCGACTGGCCCAATGAGCAGTTCTTC. Its translation is CASSFDWPNEQFF.